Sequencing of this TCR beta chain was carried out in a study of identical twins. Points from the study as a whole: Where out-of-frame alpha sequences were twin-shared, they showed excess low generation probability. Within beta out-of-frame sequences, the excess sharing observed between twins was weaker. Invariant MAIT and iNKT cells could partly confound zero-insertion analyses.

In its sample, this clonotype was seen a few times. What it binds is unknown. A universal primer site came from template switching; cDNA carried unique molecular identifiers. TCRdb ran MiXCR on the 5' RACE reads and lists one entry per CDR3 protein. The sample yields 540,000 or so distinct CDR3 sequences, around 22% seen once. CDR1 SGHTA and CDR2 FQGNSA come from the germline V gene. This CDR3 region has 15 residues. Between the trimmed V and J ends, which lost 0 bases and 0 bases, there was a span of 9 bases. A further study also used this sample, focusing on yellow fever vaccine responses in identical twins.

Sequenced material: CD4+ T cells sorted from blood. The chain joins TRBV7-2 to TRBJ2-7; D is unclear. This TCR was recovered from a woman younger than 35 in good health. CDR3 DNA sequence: TGTGCCAGCAGCTTAGCAGGGCCGTACTCCTACGAGCAGTACTTC. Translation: CASSLAGPYSYEQYF.